The 32 T cell receptor beta chains in this list originate from one sample, sequenced in a study of cytomegalovirus exposure and HLA in healthy donors (dated by TCRdb to about 2017). Libraries were built with the immunoSEQ multiplex PCR assay. A mixture of 60 forward primers for TCR Vbeta segments and 13 reverse primers for TCR Jbeta segments was used in the multiplex PCR. The source is immuneACCESS, and TCRdb retained only in-frame sequences with V and J called. Part of the clones is not carried over; for the studies checked, unresolved V genes explain less than half of this, and the remainder is unexplained. This sample comprises 100,000 to 150,000 clones, about 74% of them detected only once. 5.8% of the sample belongs to the ten largest clones. Sequenced: PBMCs. The receptor source for this set is a woman between 45 and 60 years old in good health and CMV-seropositive.

The J gene is TRBJ1-2, the V gene TRBV19; 8 nucleotides agree with TRBD1. Trimming took 7 bases from V and 4 from J; bases not matched to a gene: 8. In germline, CDR1 is LNHDA, CDR2 SQIVND (reference sequence). The CDR3 runs to 14 residues. CDR3 region: CASKSPGGSYGYTF. In DNA form, the CDR3 reads TGTGCCAGTAAAAGCCCAGGGGGCTCCTATGGCTACACCTTC.

This clone was recorded a few times. CDR3 region: CASSLSWHQETQYF. The CDR3 DNA is TGCGCCAGCAGCCTTTCATGGCACCAAGAGACCCAGTACTTC. The chain combines TRBV5-1 with TRBJ2-5, with D unresolved. The germline V gene has CDR1 SGHRS and CDR2 YFSETQ. This CDR3 region has 14 residues. Trimming cost V 4 bases and J 0 bases, with 10 bases left between them.

The V call is TRBV2, the J call TRBJ1-1; the D is unclear. This CDR3 comprises 13 residues. The germline gives CDR1 SNHLY, CDR2 FYNNEI. Trimming took 8 bases from V and 0 from J, leaving 10 bases between them. CDR3 bases: TGTGCCAGCCGCGGGGATTTGAACACTGAAGCTTTCTTT. Translating gives CASRGDLNTEAFF.

The J gene is TRBJ2-3, the V gene TRBV6-6, with D maybe TRBD2 (7 bases). Germline V gene sequence: CDR1 MNHNY, CDR2 SVGAGI (reference sequence). CDR3 size: 16 residues. The V and J ends lost 8 bases and 5 bases respectively, with 23 bases between them. The CDR3, as DNA: TGTGCCAGCGCATCCGGAGCGGGGAGGGGGGTAGATACGCAGTATTTT. It specifies CASASGAGRGVDTQYF.

The J gene is TRBJ1-3, the V gene TRBV11-3; D may be TRBD1 (6 bases). This CDR3 comprises 13 residues. The V end lost 1 base, the J end lost 8 bases, and 9 bases lay between the germline ends. Germline lookup yields CDR1 SGHNT and CDR2 YENEEA. The CDR3 loop reads CASSLVPGDTIYF. DNA for the CDR3: TGTGCCAGCAGCTTAGTCCCAGGGGACACCATATATTTT.

The chain combines TRBV19 with TRBJ1-2; 9 bases agree with TRBD1. Germline V gene lookup returns CDR1 LNHDA and CDR2 SQIVND (reference sequence). The CDR3 extends over 15 amino acids. V lost 4 bases and J lost 2; bases outside the gene matches: 5. CDR3 protein: CASSTGTGKNYGYTF. The CDR3 coding sequence is TGTGCCAGTAGTACGGGGACAGGGAAAAACTATGGCTACACCTTC.

This chain links TRBV27 with TRBJ2-5; tentatively, D is TRBD2 (7 bases). V was trimmed by 6 bases and J by 5 bases, leaving 16 bases between them. CDR1 is MNHEY, CDR2 SMNVEV, per germline (reference sequence). The CDR3 spans 14 residues. The CDR3 DNA reads TGTGCCAGCAGCGCTTGGGGGGGCCGGGAGACCCAGTACTTC. Residues: CASSAWGGRETQYF.

The chain employs TRBV6-1 and TRBJ1-5, with 7 nucleotides matching TRBD1. The CDR3 sequence is 13 residues long. Losses at the gene ends were 6 bases for V and 8 bases for J; bases not matched to a gene: 7. The V gene's germline CDR1 is MNHNS and CDR2 SASEGT. The CDR3, as DNA: TGTGCCAGCAGGGAGGACAGGCGAGAGCCCCAGCATTTT. It specifies CASREDRREPQHF.

Comment on this clone: A junction boundary mismatches the germline segment, possibly from a read error. The chain links TRBV7-7 to TRBJ2-7, with TRBD1 identical over 7 bases. This CDR3 comprises 14 residues. Germline-derived CDR1 and CDR2 are SSHAT and FNYEAQ (reference sequence). CDR3 region: CASSARDRGDEQYF. In DNA, the CDR3 is TGTGCTAGCAGCGCCCGGGACAGAGGGGACGAGCAGTACTTC.

The rearrangement uses TRBV7-2 and TRBJ2-1, with D unresolved. V was clipped by 8 bases and J by 2 bases, with 4 bases between them. Germline CDR1 is SGHTA and CDR2 is FQGNSA. The CDR3 extends over 11 amino acids. The CDR3 DNA follows: TGTGCCAGCCAGACCTACAATGAGCAGTTCTTC. It yields the protein CASQTYNEQFF.

V and J are TRBV5-1 and TRBJ1-1; 9 positions match TRBD1. CDR1 is SGHRS and CDR2 is YFSETQ in the germline V gene. CDR3 length: 15 amino acids. With 0 bases clipped from V and 5 bases from J, the junction kept 5 bases outside the gene matches. CDR3 DNA: TGCGCCAGCAGCTTGGAGGGACAGGGTTGGACTGAAGCTTTCTTT. Its translation: CASSLEGQGWTEAFF.

This chain links TRBV6-6 with TRBJ1-4, with D possibly being TRBD1 (6 bases). V was pared by 2 bases and J by 8 bases, with 15 bases between. CDR1 MNHNY and CDR2 SVGAGI come from the germline V gene (reference sequence). The CDR3 has 15 residues. CDR3: CASSYTQGLQEKLFF. DNA for the CDR3: TGTGCCAGCAGTTACACTCAGGGGCTTCAGGAAAAACTGTTTTTT.

This sequence joins TRBV7-8 and TRBJ2-3; TRBD2 matches at 10 bases. J gave up 0 bases and V 1 base, and 7 bases lay outside the gene matches. The CDR3 runs to 18 residues. In germline, CDR1 is SGHVS, CDR2 FQNEAQ. The CDR3 bases are TGTGCCAGCAGCTTAGTTTTAGCGGGGGGCCGGAGCACAGATACGCAGTATTTT. It specifies CASSLVLAGGRSTDTQYF.

The rearrangement uses TRBV6-5 and TRBJ1-6, with TRBD1 matching 12 bases. CDR3 length: 15 residues. Trimming at V came to 10 bases and at J to 14 bases, leaving 15 bases not matched to a gene. Germline V gene lookup returns CDR1 MNHEY and CDR2 SVGAGI. The CDR3 sequence is CATSPGTGGPRALHF. DNA for the CDR3: TGTGCCACCTCCCCCGGGACAGGGGGCCCCCGTGCCCTCCACTTT.

There are a few counts of this clone. The chain combines TRBV7-2 with TRBJ2-1, with 7 positions matching TRBD1. Per germline, CDR1 SGHTA and CDR2 FQGNSA. This CDR3 region has 13 residues. The V and J ends lost 5 bases and 5 bases, in that order; junction bases with no gene match: 3. CDR3 in DNA: TGTGCCAGCAGCACCGACAGGGACAATGAGCAGTTCTTC. Its protein product is CASSTDRDNEQFF.

The chain joins TRBV7-9 to TRBJ1-2; 7 bases map to TRBD1. This CDR3 region has 14 residues. Trimming removed 3 bases from V and 5 bases from J; junction bases left unmatched: 6. Germline V gene data show CDR1 as SEHNR and CDR2 as FQNEAQ (reference sequence). Written as DNA, the CDR3 is TGTGCCAGCAGCTTCCTGTCAGGGGGTTATGGCTACACCTTC. Residues: CASSFLSGGYGYTF.

V is TRBV19 and J is TRBJ2-3, with TRBD2 matching over 14 bases. Germline lookup yields CDR1 LNHDA and CDR2 SQIVND (reference sequence). Losses at the gene ends were 5 bases for V and 8 bases for J; bases not matched to a gene: 6. The CDR3 length is 15 residues. For the CDR3, the DNA is TGTGCCAGTAGTCCGGGACTAGCGGGGGTACCTACGCAGTATTTT. Its translation is CASSPGLAGVPTQYF.

This chain connects TRBV5-1 to TRBJ1-2, with D tentatively TRBD1 (5 bases). Trimming removed 6 bases from V and 4 bases from J, with 16 bases in between. CDR3 length equals 14 residues. Germline CDR1 is SGHRS and CDR2 is YFSETQ. CDR3 sequence reads: CASTLGALSYGYTF. The DNA for the CDR3 is TGCGCCAGCACACTTGGGGCCCTTTCCTATGGCTACACCTTC.

The chain recombines TRBV6-6 with TRBJ1-4; D gene uncertain. The germline V gene has CDR1 MNHNY and CDR2 SVGAGI (reference sequence). The length of the CDR3 is 13 residues. V was clipped by 4 bases and J by 0 bases, with 3 bases between them. Here the CDR3 reads CASSSTTNEKLFF. In nucleotides, the CDR3 is TGTGCCAGCAGTTCCACAACTAATGAAAAACTGTTTTTT.

V and J are TRBV5-4 and TRBJ2-5; 9 nucleotides line up with TRBD1. The J segment lost 5 bases and the V segment lost 4 bases, leaving 18 bases of the junction unmatched. The germline CDR1 and CDR2 sequences are SGHNT and YYREEE (reference sequence). This CDR3 spans 18 amino acids. The CDR3 coding sequence is TGTGCCAGCAGCCCGTCTATTAGGACAGGGGCGCAATTGGAGACCCAGTACTTC. This translates into CASSPSIRTGAQLETQYF.

About this clone itself: Mismatch with germline at one junction end may stem from a read error. The V and J genes are TRBV5-1 and TRBJ1-1; D is unresolved. The CDR3 loop spans 16 amino acids. Germline CDR1 reads SGHRS; CDR2 reads YFSETQ. Here the CDR3 reads CARSLRRAGRNTEAFF. Written as DNA, the CDR3 is TGCGCCCGCAGCTTGCGGAGGGCGGGGAGGAACACTGAAGCTTTCTTT. The entire variable domain, with the rest obtained from reference TRBV5-1 and TRBJ1-1, is as follows: KAGVTQTPRYLIKTRGQQVTLSCSPISGHRSVSWYQQTPGQGLQFLFEYFSETQRNKGNFPGRFSGRQFSNSRSEMNVSTLELGDSALYLCARSLRRAGRNTEAFFGQGTRLTVV.

V is TRBV7-2 and J is TRBJ2-1, with TRBD1 matching over 8 bases. Germline lookup yields CDR1 SGHTA and CDR2 FQGNSA. The CDR3 runs to 14 residues. The V gene end was trimmed by 6 bases and the J gene end by 0 bases; junction bases not matched to a gene: 1. The CDR3 sequence is CASRTGGSYNEQFF. The DNA of the CDR3 is TGTGCCAGCAGAACAGGGGGCTCCTACAATGAGCAGTTCTTC.

The chain links TRBV6-4 to TRBJ2-1; TRBD2 matches at 12 bases. CDR3 length: 14 amino acids. After removal of 4 bases from V and 10 bases from J, the junction contained 5 bases not matched to a gene. Germline loops: CDR1 MRHNA, CDR2 SNTAGT. The CDR3 sequence: CASSGLAGVAEQFF. The CDR3, as DNA: TGTGCCAGCAGTGGACTAGCGGGGGTCGCGGAGCAGTTCTTC.

This clone has only one observation. V usage is TRBV6-5 and J usage is TRBJ2-2; 7 bases align to TRBD2. Unmatched junction bases numbered 9, after V lost 10 bases and J lost 4 bases. This CDR3 spans 14 amino acids. The V gene's germline CDR1 is MNHEY and CDR2 SVGAGI. This CDR3 is CATSGRGGTGELFF. CDR3 DNA sequence: TGTGCCACTAGCGGCCGCGGTGGCACCGGGGAGCTGTTTTTT.

This clone appeared a few times. The J gene is TRBJ2-1, the V gene TRBV12-5, with TRBD2 identical over 9 bases. Germline trimming cut 3 bases from V and 4 bases from J; bases unmatched to any gene: 4. This CDR3 contains 15 residues. From germline, CDR1 is LGHNT and CDR2 FRNRAP. CDR3 coding DNA: TGTGCTAGTGGTTTAGCTAGCGGGGTATACAATGAGCAGTTCTTC. This sequence encodes CASGLASGVYNEQFF. Full variable domain (outside the CDR3, taken from reference TRBV12-5 and TRBJ2-1): DARVTQTPRHKVTEMGQEVTMRCQPILGHNTVFWYRQTMMQGLELLAYFRNRAPLDDSGMPKDRFSAEMPDATLATLKIQPSEPRDSAVYFCASGLASGVYNEQFFGPGTRLTVL.

This rearrangement joins TRBV11-3 to TRBJ1-3; the D gene is possibly TRBD1 (5 bases). CDR3 length: 15 residues. Trimming removed 6 bases from V and 0 bases from J, with 12 bases in between. Per germline, CDR1 SGHNT and CDR2 YENEEA. CDR3 loop: CASSASGNSGNTIYF. The CDR3 nucleotides are TGTGCCAGCAGTGCTTCAGGGAACTCTGGAAACACCATATATTTT.

This clone was observed a few times. The rearrangement joins TRBV7-9 to TRBJ1-5; D remains ambiguous. V lost 4 bases, J lost 2 bases, and 9 bases lay in between. From germline, CDR1 is SEHNR and CDR2 FQNEAQ (reference sequence). This CDR3 region has 14 residues. As DNA, the CDR3 is TGTGCCAGCAGCTCAGTGAGGGGCAATCAGCCCCAGCATTTT. The encoded protein is CASSSVRGNQPQHF.

This clone came up a few times. The chain links TRBV18 to TRBJ1-4, with a possible D match to TRBD1 (5 bases). CDR3 length: 16 residues. From germline, CDR1 is KGHSH and CDR2 LQKENI. V was pared by 1 base and J by 0 bases, with 9 bases between. The CDR3 DNA reads TGTGCCAGCTCACCACGACAGTCTTCAACTAATGAAAAACTGTTTTTT. The encoded protein is CASSPRQSSTNEKLFF.

The chain combines TRBV6-5 with TRBJ2-5, with 9 bases lining up with TRBD2. This CDR3 has 15 amino acids. Germline V gene data show CDR1 as MNHEY and CDR2 as SVGAGI. V was clipped by 6 bases and J by 1 base; unmatched bases: 6. CDR3 nucleotide sequence: TGTGCCAGCAGAGGTCTAGCGGGGTTCCAAGAGACCCAGTACTTC. Translated: CASRGLAGFQETQYF.

The rearrangement joins TRBV5-1 to TRBJ2-3, with 7 nucleotides matching TRBD2. The junction had 5 bases not matched to a gene; V was cut back by 0 bases and J by 1 base. Per the germline V gene, CDR1 is SGHRS and CDR2 is YFSETQ. The CDR3 runs 16 residues. CDR3 DNA sequence: TGCGCCAGCAGCTTGGAGCCTAGCGGCGGCACAGATACGCAGTATTTT. It translates to CASSLEPSGGTDTQYF.

This sequence joins TRBV2 and TRBJ2-7, with 10 positions matching TRBD2. Per germline, CDR1 SNHLY and CDR2 FYNNEI. This CDR3 region has 15 residues. Unmatched junction bases numbered 7, after V lost 6 bases and J lost 2 bases. The CDR3 sequence: CASRTSGPRTYEQYF. The CDR3 nucleotides are TGTGCCAGCAGGACTAGCGGGCCCCGGACCTACGAGCAGTACTTC.

This chain links TRBV10-1 with TRBJ1-2; no clear D. Trimming took 5 bases from V and 4 from J, leaving 14 bases between them. Germline CDR1 is WNHNN and CDR2 is SYGVQD (reference sequence). The CDR3 runs 14 residues. The CDR3 loop is CASSIDTESYGYTF. In DNA, the CDR3 is TGCGCCAGCAGTATAGACACAGAGTCCTATGGCTACACCTTC.